Listed below are T cell receptor beta chains from one sample, sequenced in a study of blood T cell repertoires in COVID-19. Here immunoSEQ multiplex PCR was the method, and the copy in TCRdb shows in-frame clones only, minus some. The sample gives more than 85,000 clones, roughly 75% of which show up once; 3.5% to 4.5% is in the top ten. The sequenced sample was peripheral blood. The source is a woman between 50 and 59 years old with acute or convalescent COVID-19. Both conserved end residues are part of each CDR3. Each record gives: J gene, D gene, V gene, clone size, CDR3 DNA, CDR3 protein. The D gene is left open where the match is weak. Clone size is given for some rows only: seen once, a few or many times, or a class if the clone is expanded.

TRBJ1-5,TRBD1,TRBV27,few,TGTGCCAGCAGTTTCGGACAGGGTGAGCAGCCCCAGCATTTT,CASSFGQGEQPQHF
TRBJ1-2,TRBD1,TRBV7-9,NA,TGTGCCAGCAGCTTGGGACAGGGGAGGGTCGATGGCTACACCTTC,CASSLGQGRVDGYTF
TRBJ2-2,TRBD2,TRBV27,NA,TGTGCCAGCAGCCTAGTAGTGCGGGGGGGTCCCGGCACCGGGGAGCTGTTTTTT,CASSLVVRGGPGTGELFF
TRBJ1-2,TRBD1,TRBV7-9,once,TGTGCCAGCAGCGCAGGGACAGGCCGTACCTATGGCTACACCTTC,CASSAGTGRTYGYTF
TRBJ1-1,TRBD1,TRBV10-3,NA,TGTGCCATCAGACCTGACAGGGGGTCCGGTGAAGCTTTCTTT,CAIRPDRGSGEAFF
TRBJ2-5,TRBD2,TRBV7-2,once,TGTGCCAGCAGCTTAGGGCGGGGGGGCCTCCAAGAGACCCAGTACTTC,CASSLGRGGLQETQYF
TRBJ1-2,NA,TRBV5-1,NA,TGCGCCAGCAGCTTGGACCCCGCCCAGGGTAACTATGGCTACACCTTC,CASSLDPAQGNYGYTF
TRBJ2-5,TRBD1,TRBV4-2,NA,TGTGCCAGCAGCCTTGGCGGACAGGGGGTCCAAGAGACCCAGTACTTC,CASSLGGQGVQETQYF
TRBJ2-2,NA,TRBV14,NA,TGTGCCAGCAGCCAAGCCCTAGTCGGATCCGGGGAGCTGTTTTTT,CASSQALVGSGELFF
TRBJ2-1,TRBD1,TRBV24-1,few,TGTGCCACCAGTGATCTGAGACAGGGAAATTACAATGAGCAGTTCTTC,CATSDLRQGNYNEQFF
TRBJ1-1,TRBD1,TRBV5-4,NA,TGTGCCAGCAGCTTTCCGGGACAGAGGGCGTCTGAAGCTTTCTTT,CASSFPGQRASEAFF
TRBJ1-1,TRBD1,TRBV27,NA,TGTGCCAGCAGTTCGGCAGGGGGGCCCGTTGAAGCTTTCTTT,CASSSAGGPVEAFF
TRBJ2-5,TRBD1,TRBV19,NA,TGTGCCAGTAGTATCAGGGGGACAGAGCAAGAGACCCAGTACTTC,CASSIRGTEQETQYF
TRBJ1-2,NA,TRBV3-1/TRBV3-2,NA,TGTGCCAGCAGCCCGACAAAACACGGAAACTATGGCTACACCTTC,CASSPTKHGNYGYTF
TRBJ2-5,NA,TRBV7-2,NA,TGTGCCAGCAGCGTAGCAGGGGCGGGGGAGACCCAGTACTTC,CASSVAGAGETQYF
TRBJ2-6,TRBD1,TRBV18,NA,TGTGCCAGCTCACGTGATCAGGGGGCGCGGGCCAACGTCCTGACTTTC,CASSRDQGARANVLTF
TRBJ1-1,NA,TRBV2,NA,TGTGCCAGCAGTGGGGGGAGGGCAGCGGGCACTGAAGCTTTCTTT,CASSGGRAAGTEAFF
TRBJ1-6,NA,TRBV19,NA,TGTGCCAGTAGTATTCGACCTCGGGGAGACAATTCACCCCTCCACTTT,CASSIRPRGDNSPLHF
TRBJ1-2,NA,TRBV12-3/TRBV12-4,NA,TGTGCCAGCAGTCTGCGGGAGGGTCGCTACACCTTC,CASSLREGRYTF
TRBJ1-4,NA,TRBV5-1,NA,TGCGCCAGCAGCCTGCAGGGATCGCGTGATGAAAAACTGTTTTTT,CASSLQGSRDEKLFF
TRBJ1-1,TRBD1,TRBV5-1,NA,TGCGCCAGCAGAACCGGGACAGGGTCCATGAACACTGAAGCTTTCTTT,CASRTGTGSMNTEAFF
TRBJ2-1,TRBD1,TRBV7-9,NA,TGTGCCAGCCTCTCCTCCGGGACAGCCGCCCGGAATGAGCAGTTCTTC,CASLSSGTAARNEQFF